Sequencing of this T cell receptor (beta chain) was carried out in a study of OX40 agonist ivuxolimab in advanced cancers. The overall study: The study gave patients intravenous ivuxolimab at 0.01 to 10 mg/kg every 2 weeks. Patients were roughly 83% male with ages roughly 20 to 90, mean approximately 62. Overall study findings and caveats: Researchers report that CD8+ T cells had, on average, more expanded clones than CD4+.

Germline CDR1 is GTSNPN and CDR2 is SVGIG (reference sequence). Germline trimming cut 0 bases from V and 5 bases from J; bases unmatched to any gene: 16. The CDR3 extends over 19 amino acids. Assay used: immunoSEQ multiplex PCR; TCRdb lists only in-frame clones, some missing. Counted here are approximately 130,000 clones, approximately 90% occurring once; the ten biggest clones make up 0.95% to 1.4%. Turning to this clone: Its target is unknown.

The clonotype comes from an adult with an advanced solid tumor such as melanoma, head and neck, liver or kidney cancer. V and J are TRBV30 and TRBJ1-4; TRBD1 matches at 9 bases. Sequencing used CD4+ or CD8+ T cells sorted from blood, obtained in a trial of the OX40 agonist ivuxolimab. Here the CDR3 reads CAWSVIPGQGFLGNEKLFF. DNA of the CDR3: TGTGCCTGGAGTGTCATACCGGGACAGGGTTTTTTAGGAAATGAAAAACTGTTTTTT.